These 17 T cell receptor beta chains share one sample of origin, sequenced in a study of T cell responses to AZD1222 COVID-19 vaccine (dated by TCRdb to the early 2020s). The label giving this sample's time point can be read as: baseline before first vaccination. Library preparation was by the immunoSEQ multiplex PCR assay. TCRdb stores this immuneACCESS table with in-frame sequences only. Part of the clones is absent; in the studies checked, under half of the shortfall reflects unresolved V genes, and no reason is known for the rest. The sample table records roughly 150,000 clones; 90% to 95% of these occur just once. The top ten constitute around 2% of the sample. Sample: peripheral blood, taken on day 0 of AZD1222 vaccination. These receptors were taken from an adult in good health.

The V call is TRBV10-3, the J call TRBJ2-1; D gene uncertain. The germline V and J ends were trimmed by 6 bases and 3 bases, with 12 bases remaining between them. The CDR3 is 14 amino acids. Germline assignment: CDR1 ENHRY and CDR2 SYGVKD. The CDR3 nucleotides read TGTGCCATCAGATTCGACGGAAGCTACAATGAGCAGTTCTTC. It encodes CAIRFDGSYNEQFF.

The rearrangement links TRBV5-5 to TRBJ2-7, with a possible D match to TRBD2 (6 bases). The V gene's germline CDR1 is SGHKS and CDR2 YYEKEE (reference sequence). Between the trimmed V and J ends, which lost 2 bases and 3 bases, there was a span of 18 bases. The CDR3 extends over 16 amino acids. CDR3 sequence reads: CASSLRRVETLYEQYF. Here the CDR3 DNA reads TGTGCCAGCAGCTTAAGGAGGGTAGAAACGCTCTACGAGCAGTACTTC.

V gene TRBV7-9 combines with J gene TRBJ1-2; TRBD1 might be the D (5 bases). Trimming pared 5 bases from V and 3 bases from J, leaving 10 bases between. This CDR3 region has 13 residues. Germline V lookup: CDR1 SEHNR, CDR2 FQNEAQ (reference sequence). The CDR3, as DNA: TGTGCCAGCAGCCCTGGGGCTGACTATGGCTACACCTTC. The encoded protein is CASSPGADYGYTF. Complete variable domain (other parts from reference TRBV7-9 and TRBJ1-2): DTGVSQNPRHKITKRGQNVTFRCDPISEHNRLYWYRQTLGQGPEFLTYFQNEAQLEKSRLLSDRFSAERPKGSFSTLEIQRTEQGDSAMYLCASSPGADYGYTFGSGTRLTVV.

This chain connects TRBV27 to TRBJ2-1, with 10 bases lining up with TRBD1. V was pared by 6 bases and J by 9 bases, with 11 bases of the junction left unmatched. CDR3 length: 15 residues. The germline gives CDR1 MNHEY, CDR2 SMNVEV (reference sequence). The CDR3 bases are TGTGCCAGCAGCAACCCGGGACAGGGGCGATTTGAGCAGTTCTTC. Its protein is CASSNPGQGRFEQFF.

The CDR3 DNA reads TGTGCCAGCAGCCACGGGCCCAACGCCGAAAAACTGTTTTTT. Protein sequence: CASSHGPNAEKLFF. The V and J genes are TRBV7-8 and TRBJ1-4; no definite D call. CDR3 length equals 14 residues. Trimming cost V 5 bases and J 8 bases, with 15 bases left between them. The germline CDR1 and CDR2 sequences are SGHVS and FQNEAQ.

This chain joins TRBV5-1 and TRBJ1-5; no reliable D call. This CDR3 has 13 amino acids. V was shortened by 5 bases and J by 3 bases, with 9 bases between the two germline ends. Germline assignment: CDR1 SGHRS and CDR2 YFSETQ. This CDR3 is CASSEGNNQPQHF. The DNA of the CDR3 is TGCGCCAGCAGTGAGGGAAACAATCAGCCCCAGCATTTT.

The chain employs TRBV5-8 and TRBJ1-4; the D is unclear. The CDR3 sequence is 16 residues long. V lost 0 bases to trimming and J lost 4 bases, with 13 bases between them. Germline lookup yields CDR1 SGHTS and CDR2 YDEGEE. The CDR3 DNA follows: TGTGCCAGCAGCTTGGATTTGGGCCACCGTAATGAAAAACTGTTTTTT. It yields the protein CASSLDLGHRNEKLFF.

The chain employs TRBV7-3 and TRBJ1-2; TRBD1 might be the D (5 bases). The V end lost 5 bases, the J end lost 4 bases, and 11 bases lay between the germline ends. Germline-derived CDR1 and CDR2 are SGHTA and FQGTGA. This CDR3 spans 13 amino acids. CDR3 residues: CASSPTGGYGYTF. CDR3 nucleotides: TGTGCCAGCAGCCCAACGGGGGGCTATGGCTACACCTTC.

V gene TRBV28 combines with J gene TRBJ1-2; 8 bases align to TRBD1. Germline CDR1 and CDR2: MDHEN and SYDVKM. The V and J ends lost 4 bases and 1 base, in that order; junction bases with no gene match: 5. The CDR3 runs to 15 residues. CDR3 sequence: CASSSPGQVNYGYTF. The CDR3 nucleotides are TGTGCCAGCAGTTCCCCGGGACAGGTTAACTATGGCTACACCTTC.

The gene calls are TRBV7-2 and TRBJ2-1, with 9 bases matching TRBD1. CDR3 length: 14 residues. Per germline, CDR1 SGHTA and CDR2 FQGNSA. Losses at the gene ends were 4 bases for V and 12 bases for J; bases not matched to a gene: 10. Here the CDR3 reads CASSSPGQGGGQFF. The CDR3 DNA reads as TGTGCCAGCAGCTCCCCGGGACAGGGAGGCGGGCAGTTCTTC.

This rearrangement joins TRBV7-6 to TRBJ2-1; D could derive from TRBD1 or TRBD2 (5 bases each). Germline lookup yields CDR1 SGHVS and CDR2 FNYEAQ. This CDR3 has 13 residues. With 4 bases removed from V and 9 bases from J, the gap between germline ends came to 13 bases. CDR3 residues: CASSSGTTVEQFF. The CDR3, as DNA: TGTGCCAGCAGCTCCGGGACGACCGTTGAGCAGTTCTTC.

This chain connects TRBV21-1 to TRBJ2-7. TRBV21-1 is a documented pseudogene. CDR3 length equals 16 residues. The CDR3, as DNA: TGTGCCAGCAGCAATTCGGCCCCCCGAAGATACTACGAGCAGTACTTC. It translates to CASSNSAPRRYYEQYF.

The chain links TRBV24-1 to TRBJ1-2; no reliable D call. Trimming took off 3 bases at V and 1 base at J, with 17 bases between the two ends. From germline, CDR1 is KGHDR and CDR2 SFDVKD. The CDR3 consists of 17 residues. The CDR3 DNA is TGTGCCACCAGTGATCCGCGGACGGACCTAATTAACTATGGCTACACCTTC. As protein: CATSDPRTDLINYGYTF.

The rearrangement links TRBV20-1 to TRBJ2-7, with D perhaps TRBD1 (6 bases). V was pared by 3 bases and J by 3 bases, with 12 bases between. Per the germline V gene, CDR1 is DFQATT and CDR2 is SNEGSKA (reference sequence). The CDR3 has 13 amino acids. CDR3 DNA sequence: TGCAGTGCTAGTAGACAGGCGGACTACGAGCAGTACTTC. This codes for CSASRQADYEQYF.

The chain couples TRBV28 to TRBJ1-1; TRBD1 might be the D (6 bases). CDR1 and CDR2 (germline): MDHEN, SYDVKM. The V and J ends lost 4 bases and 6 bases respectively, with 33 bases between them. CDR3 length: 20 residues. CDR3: CASSSHRGSGGFRAAAEAFF. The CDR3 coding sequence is TGTGCCAGCAGTTCCCACCGGGGATCGGGGGGCTTCAGAGCCGCCGCTGAAGCTTTCTTT.

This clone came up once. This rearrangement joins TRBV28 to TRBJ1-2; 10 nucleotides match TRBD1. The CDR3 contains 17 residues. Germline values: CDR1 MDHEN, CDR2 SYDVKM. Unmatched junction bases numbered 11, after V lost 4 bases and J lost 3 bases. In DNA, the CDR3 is TGTGCCAGCAGTTCGACTCCCTGGACAGGGGGTCACTATGGCTACACCTTC. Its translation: CASSSTPWTGGHYGYTF.

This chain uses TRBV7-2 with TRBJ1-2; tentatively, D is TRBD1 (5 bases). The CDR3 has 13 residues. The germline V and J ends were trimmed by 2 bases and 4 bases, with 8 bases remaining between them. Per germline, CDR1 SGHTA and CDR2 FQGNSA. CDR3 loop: CASSLRQPYGYTF. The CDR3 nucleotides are TGTGCCAGCAGCTTAAGACAGCCCTATGGCTACACCTTC. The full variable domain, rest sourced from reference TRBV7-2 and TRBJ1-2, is GAGVSQSPSNKVTEKGKDVELRCDPISGHTALYWYRQSLGQGLEFLIYFQGNSAPDKSGLPSDRFSAERTGGSVSTLTIQRTQQEDSAVYLCASSLRQPYGYTFGSGTRLTVV.